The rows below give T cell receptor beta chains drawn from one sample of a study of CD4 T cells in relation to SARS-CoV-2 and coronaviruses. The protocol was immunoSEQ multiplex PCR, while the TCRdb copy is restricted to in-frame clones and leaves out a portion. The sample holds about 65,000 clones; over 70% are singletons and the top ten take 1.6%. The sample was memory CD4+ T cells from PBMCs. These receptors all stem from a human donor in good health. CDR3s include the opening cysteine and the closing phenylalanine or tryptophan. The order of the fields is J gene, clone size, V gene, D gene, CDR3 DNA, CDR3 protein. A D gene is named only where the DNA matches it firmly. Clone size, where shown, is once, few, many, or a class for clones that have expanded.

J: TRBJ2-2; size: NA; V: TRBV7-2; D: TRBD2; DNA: TGTGCCAGCAAGCGGGGGGCGAACACCGGGGAGCTGTTTTTT; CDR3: CASKRGANTGELFF
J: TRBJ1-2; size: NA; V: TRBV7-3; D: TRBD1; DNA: TGTGCCAGCAGCCCCAGCCGGGACAGGGAGGCTGGCTACACCTTC; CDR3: CASSPSRDREAGYTF
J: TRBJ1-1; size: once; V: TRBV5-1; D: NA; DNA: TGCGCCAGCAGTGCGATGGGGGCTATGAACACTGAAGCTTTCTTT; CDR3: CASSAMGAMNTEAFF
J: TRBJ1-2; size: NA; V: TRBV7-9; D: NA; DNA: TGTGCCAGCAGCTCAACCTGGATCCGGACCATCGATGGCTACACCTTC; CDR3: CASSSTWIRTIDGYTF
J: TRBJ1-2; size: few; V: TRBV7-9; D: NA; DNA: TGTGCCAGCAGCCCCATGGGGGGGGACTATGGCTACACCTTC; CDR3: CASSPMGGDYGYTF
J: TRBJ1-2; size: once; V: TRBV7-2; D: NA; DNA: TGTGCCAGCAGCTTAAGTAGGGGTGCCTATGGCTACACCTTC; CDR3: CASSLSRGAYGYTF
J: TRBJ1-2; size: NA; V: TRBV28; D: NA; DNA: TGTGCCAGTTCGAGGCGGAGTCGTGGCTATGGCTACACCTTC; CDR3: CASSRRSRGYGYTF
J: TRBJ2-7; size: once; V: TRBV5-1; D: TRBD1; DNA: TGCGCCAGCAGGGATGACAGGGGTAACTACGAGCAGTACTTC; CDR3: CASRDDRGNYEQYF
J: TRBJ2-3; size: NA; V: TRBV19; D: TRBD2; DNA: TGTGCCAGTAGCCCGGCGGGGGGAAATCCCACAGATACGCAGTATTTT; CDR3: CASSPAGGNPTDTQYF
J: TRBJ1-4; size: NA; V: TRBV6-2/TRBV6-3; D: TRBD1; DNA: TGTGCCAGCAGTAAGACAGGGAGTCGAGAAAAACTGTTTTTT; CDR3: CASSKTGSREKLFF
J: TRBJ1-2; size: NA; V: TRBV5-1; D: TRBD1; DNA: TGCGCCAGCAGTCCCGGAGGGGGCAATGGCTACACCTTC; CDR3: CASSPGGGNGYTF
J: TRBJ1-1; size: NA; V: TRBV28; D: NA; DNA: TGTGCCAGCAGAACAGGGAGTGAAGCTTTCTTT; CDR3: CASRTGSEAFF
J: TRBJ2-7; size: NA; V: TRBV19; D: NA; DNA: TGTGCCAGTAGTAGGACAGAGGACCACTACGAGCAGTACTTC; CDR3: CASSRTEDHYEQYF